Reported below is one T cell receptor beta chain. This record belongs to a study of blood T cell repertoires in COVID-19. The wider study: Both acute and convalescent COVID-19 samples were obtained from the United States, Italy and Spain. PBMCs, B-cell-depleted T cells, or T cells were the source of the cDNA or gDNA that made up the material.

V lost 4 bases to trimming and J lost 2 bases, with 18 bases between them. CDR3 size: 16 residues. Germline-derived CDR1 and CDR2 are SGHRS and YFSETQ. In the original analysis: For nucleated cells, counts were estimated from reference gene primer amplification. Sequencing used immunoSEQ multiplex PCR; TCRdb keeps in-frame clones, though not all of them. V and J calls and clone size are copied from that table; D and trimming were computed from the DNA. The table includes about 150,000 clones, 89% detected once. The rearrangement links TRBV5-1 to TRBJ1-2; D is unclear. The clonotype originates from a man in his 60s with acute or convalescent COVID-19. Input material: peripheral blood. CDR3 residues: CASSPAVGSVNYGYTF. CDR3 sequence (DNA): TGCGCCAGCAGCCCGGCAGTCGGGTCGGTGAACTATGGCTACACCTTC.